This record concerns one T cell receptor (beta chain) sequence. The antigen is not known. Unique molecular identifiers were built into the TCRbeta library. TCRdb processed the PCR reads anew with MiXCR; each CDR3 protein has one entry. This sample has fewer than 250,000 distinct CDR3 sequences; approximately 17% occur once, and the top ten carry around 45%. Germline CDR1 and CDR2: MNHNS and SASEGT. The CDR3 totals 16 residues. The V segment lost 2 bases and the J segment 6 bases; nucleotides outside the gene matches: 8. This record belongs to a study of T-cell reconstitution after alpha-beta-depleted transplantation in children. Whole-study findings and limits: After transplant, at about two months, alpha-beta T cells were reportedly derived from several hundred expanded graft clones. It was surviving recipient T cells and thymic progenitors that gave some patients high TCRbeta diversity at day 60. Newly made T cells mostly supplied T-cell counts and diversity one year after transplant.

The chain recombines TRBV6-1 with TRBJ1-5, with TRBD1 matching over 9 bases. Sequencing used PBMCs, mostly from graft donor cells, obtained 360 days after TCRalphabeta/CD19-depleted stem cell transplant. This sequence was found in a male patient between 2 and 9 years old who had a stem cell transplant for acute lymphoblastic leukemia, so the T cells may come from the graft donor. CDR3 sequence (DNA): TGTGCCAGCAGTGAACCCAGACAGGGGGAGTCTCAGCCCCAGCATTTT. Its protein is CASSEPRQGESQPQHF.